Below, one TCR beta chain is given with its context. V was pared by 1 base and J by 0 bases, with 6 bases of the junction left unmatched. Germline V gives CDR1 LGHNA, CDR2 YNFKEQ. The CDR3 sequence is 17 residues long. TCRdb's copy holds only in-frame clones and misses some; the assay was immunoSEQ multiplex PCR. The table lists some 120,000 clones, roughly 82% of them singletons, with 2.4% in the top ten. These data belong to a study of PD-L1 blockade in urothelial cancer. Time point of the sample: peripheral blood 6 weeks after treatment start. V is TRBV4-2 and J is TRBJ2-3, with 8 bases lining up with TRBD2. The sequenced sample was PBMCs, obtained around atezolizumab (anti-PD-L1) treatment. The receptor was isolated from a man between 50 and 59 years old with urothelial cancer. This CDR3 is CASSQVGASGSTDTQYF. In DNA form, the CDR3 reads TGTGCCAGCAGCCAAGTGGGGGCTAGCGGGAGCACAGATACGCAGTATTTT.